These T cell receptor beta chains were read from a single sample in a study of read filtering for tumor transcriptome and immune sequencing. Each CDR3 protein is one row after TCRdb ran MiXCR on the reads. The repertoire includes over 50,000 distinct CDR3 sequences, about 15% of them detected once, and 45% sits in the top ten. The sample taken for sequencing was a population of CD138-negative cells sorted from bone marrow. These receptors originate from a donor at least 40 years old with multiple myeloma. CDR3s include the opening cysteine and the closing phenylalanine or tryptophan. Fields, in order: clone size, J gene, D gene, V gene, CDR3 protein, CDR3 DNA. D genes are given only for firm matches. Clone size is shown for a subset of rows, as once, few, many or a class of expanded clone.

>many|TRBJ2-3|-|TRBV29-1
CSTSSPDTQYF
TGCAGCACGAGTTCCCCAGATACGCAGTATTTT
>-|TRBJ2-5|TRBD1|TRBV7-9
CASSLSPTGQGIETQYF
TGTGCCAGCAGCTTATCCCCGACGGGACAGGGGATTGAGACCCAGTACTTC
>-|TRBJ2-5|-|TRBV9
CASSVGVSKETQYF
TGTGCTAGCAGCGTTGGTGTTTCGAAAGAGACCCAGTACTTC
>many|TRBJ2-4|TRBD1|TRBV19
CATSSGTGGAKNIQYF
TGTGCCACCAGCTCCGGGACAGGGGGGGCCAAAAACATTCAGTACTTC
>many|TRBJ2-3|-|TRBV29-1
CSVEGVTDTQYF
TGCAGCGTTGAGGGGGTGACGGATACGCAGTATTTT
>many|TRBJ2-7|-|TRBV28
CATSRIGNEQYF
TGTGCCACCTCAAGAATTGGTAACGAGCAGTACTTC
>many|TRBJ2-3|-|TRBV12-3/TRBV12-4
CASSSRASTDTQYF
TGTGCCAGCAGTTCCCGGGCAAGCACAGATACGCAGTATTTT
>-|TRBJ2-7|-|TRBV11-2
CASSLAGAYLHEQYF
TGTGCCAGCAGCTTAGCGGGAGCTTATCTCCACGAGCAGTACTTC
>-|TRBJ2-7|TRBD1|TRBV27
CASRPGQGEAGDYEQYF
TGTGCCAGTAGACCGGGACAGGGGGAAGCGGGAGATTACGAGCAGTACTTC
>many|TRBJ1-1|-|TRBV10-3
CATTNRENTEAFF
TGTGCCACCACCAACAGGGAGAACACTGAAGCTTTCTTT
>many|TRBJ2-1|-|TRBV29-1
CSVRTLLTPDEQFF
TGCAGCGTCCGAACACTCCTCACCCCGGATGAGCAGTTCTTC
>many|TRBJ2-1|-|TRBV9
CASSAFTTRSEQFF
TGTGCCAGCAGCGCCTTTACAACTAGATCTGAGCAGTTCTTC
>many|TRBJ2-1|-|TRBV3-1
CASSQANEQFF
TGTGCCAGCAGCCAAGCGAATGAGCAGTTCTTC
>many|TRBJ2-3|TRBD2|TRBV9
CASSAGGGGTDTQYF
TGTGCCAGCAGCGCCGGTGGCGGGGGAACAGATACGCAGTATTTT
>many|TRBJ2-3|-|TRBV29-1
CSIRQLLSTDTQYF
TGCAGCATACGACAGCTCCTTAGCACAGATACGCAGTATTTT
>once|TRBJ2-1|-|TRBV6-2/TRBV6-3
CASSVRISNEQFF
TGTGCCAGCAGTGTTAGGATTAGCAATGAGCAGTTTTTC
>few|TRBJ1-5|TRBD1|TRBV20-1
CSASLRDRGLNQPQHF
TGCAGTGCTAGCCTCCGGGACAGGGGGCTCAATCAGCCCCAGCATTTT
>many|TRBJ2-7|-|TRBV5-1
CASSLADVRANYEQYF
TGCGCCAGCAGCTTGGCCGACGTAAGGGCTAACTACGAGCAGTACTTC
>many|TRBJ1-4|TRBD1|TRBV7-2
CASSLVGTGTGHEKLFF
TGTGCCAGCAGCTTAGTGGGGACCGGGACAGGGCACGAAAAACTGTTTTTT
>many|TRBJ1-6|-|TRBV19
CASSTPGLGSSPLHF
TGTGCCAGTAGTACTCCGGGCCTGGGGAGTTCACCCCTCCACTTT
>many|TRBJ2-7|-|TRBV5-1
CASSLPLDRAVQYF
TGCGCCAGCAGCTTGCCCCTGGACCGGGCAGTGCAGTACTTC
>-|TRBJ2-1|-|TRBV7-8
CASSLERLRNEQFF
TGTGCCAGCAGCTTAGAAAGGTTACGGAATGAGCAGTTCTTC
>many|TRBJ2-1|-|TRBV20-1
CSATSYNEQFF
TGCAGTGCAACTAGCTACAATGAGCAGTTCTTC
>many|TRBJ2-3|TRBD2|TRBV7-9
CASSGLGRTDTQYF
TGTGCCAGCAGCGGACTAGGACGCACAGATACGCAGTATTTT